This T cell receptor (beta chain) appears in the sequencing data of a study of blood T cell repertoires in COVID-19. Study-level information: The United States, Italy and Spain were the sources of the acute and convalescent COVID-19 samples. Sources were T cells, B-cell-depleted T cells, or PBMCs; the material itself was cDNA or gDNA.

CDR3 size: 15 residues. J gave up 1 base and V 5 bases, and 8 bases lay outside the gene matches. Germline CDR1 SGHVS, CDR2 FNYEAQ. The sample holds one count of this clone. Original processing notes: Amplified reference gene primers provided the basis for estimating nucleated cell counts. The table came from immunoSEQ multiplex PCR; TCRdb's copy has only in-frame clones and leaves some out. The V and J calls and the clone size are those of that table, but D and trimming were determined from the DNA. The sample includes over 140,000 clones, 77% of them seen just once. The chain couples TRBV7-6 to TRBJ2-7; TRBD2 agrees at 7 bases. Sequenced sample: peripheral blood. This sequence was found in a woman aged 45-59 years with active or convalescent COVID-19. This chain's CDR3 is CASSVGPGLSYEQYF. CDR3 DNA: TGTGCCAGCAGCGTAGGACCGGGACTATCCTACGAGCAGTACTTC.